Listed below are T cell receptor beta chains from one sample, sequenced in a study of T-cell reconstitution after alpha-beta-depleted transplantation in children. MiXCR was run by TCRdb on the PCR reads, yielding one entry per CDR3 protein. The repertoire holds around 270,000 distinct CDR3 sequences, with 7.5% to 9% as singletons. This sample comprised peripheral blood, obtained 360 days after TCRalphabeta/CD19-depleted stem cell transplant. The source of these receptors is a female patient aged 2-9 years who had a stem cell transplant for Fanconi anemia, so the T cells may come from the graft donor. Each CDR3 is given with its conserved first and last residue. The D gene is left open where the match is weak. Only part of the rows carry a size: once, few, many, or a class if the clone is expanded.

clone_size: -; d_call: -; cdr3_length: 14; v_call: TRBV7-6; j_call: TRBJ1-2; cdr3_aa: CASSLGGSDYGYTF; cdr3_nt: TGTGCCAGCAGCTTAGGAGGATCCGACTATGGCTACACCTTC
clone_size: few; d_call: TRBD1; cdr3_length: 17; v_call: TRBV6-5; j_call: TRBJ1-1; cdr3_aa: CASSFLLPGTGAGKAFF; cdr3_nt: TGTGCCAGCAGTTTCTTACTCCCCGGGACAGGGGCCGGTAAAGCTTTCTTT
clone_size: many; d_call: TRBD1; cdr3_length: 14; v_call: TRBV29-1; j_call: TRBJ2-3; cdr3_aa: CSVVTGALVNTQYF; cdr3_nt: TGCAGCGTTGTGACAGGGGCGTTGGTAAATACGCAGTATTTT
clone_size: -; d_call: TRBD1; cdr3_length: 17; v_call: TRBV3-1; j_call: TRBJ1-6; cdr3_aa: CASSQPGQSSYNSPLHF; cdr3_nt: TGTGCCAGCAGCCAACCGGGACAGAGCTCCTATAATTCACCCCTCCACTTT
clone_size: many; d_call: TRBD1; cdr3_length: 13; v_call: TRBV20-1; j_call: TRBJ1-2; cdr3_aa: CSATKTGGNGYTF; cdr3_nt: TGCAGTGCTACTAAGACAGGGGGCAATGGCTACACCTTC
clone_size: many; d_call: -; cdr3_length: 18; v_call: TRBV5-5; j_call: TRBJ2-7; cdr3_aa: CASSFRDGRITGYYEQYF; cdr3_nt: TGTGCCAGCAGCTTCCGGGACGGTCGGATTACGGGCTACTACGAGCAGTACTTC
clone_size: many; d_call: -; cdr3_length: 14; v_call: TRBV10-2; j_call: TRBJ2-2; cdr3_aa: CASSIYGTTGELFF; cdr3_nt: TGCGCCAGCAGTATCTATGGGACCACCGGGGAGCTGTTTTTT
clone_size: -; d_call: -; cdr3_length: 14; v_call: TRBV20-1; j_call: TRBJ1-1; cdr3_aa: CSAGDEGSNTEAFF; cdr3_nt: TGCAGTGCTGGAGATGAGGGTTCAAACACTGAAGCTTTCTTT
clone_size: few; d_call: TRBD1; cdr3_length: 14; v_call: TRBV5-1; j_call: TRBJ1-1; cdr3_aa: CASSWGTANTEAFF; cdr3_nt: TGCGCCAGCAGCTGGGGGACAGCGAACACTGAAGCTTTCTTT
clone_size: -; d_call: -; cdr3_length: 16; v_call: TRBV5-1; j_call: TRBJ2-1; cdr3_aa: CASSSGPRSDYNEQFF; cdr3_nt: TGCGCCAGCAGCTCTGGTCCCCGTTCGGATTACAATGAGCAGTTCTTC
clone_size: many; d_call: -; cdr3_length: 16; v_call: TRBV12-3/TRBV12-4; j_call: TRBJ2-7; cdr3_aa: CASSFSGYGSMSEQYF; cdr3_nt: TGTGCCAGCAGTTTTTCGGGTTACGGGAGCATGAGCGAGCAGTACTTC
clone_size: -; d_call: -; cdr3_length: 15; v_call: TRBV18; j_call: TRBJ2-5; cdr3_aa: CASSPWSAVQETQYF; cdr3_nt: TGTGCCAGCTCACCATGGTCGGCAGTGCAAGAGACCCAGTACTTC
clone_size: many; d_call: -; cdr3_length: 15; v_call: TRBV4-1; j_call: TRBJ1-5; cdr3_aa: CASSLSWGLDQPQHF; cdr3_nt: TGCGCCAGCAGCCTTAGCTGGGGTTTGGATCAGCCCCAGCATTTT
clone_size: many; d_call: TRBD1; cdr3_length: 14; v_call: TRBV11-2; j_call: TRBJ1-1; cdr3_aa: CASSWTGKNTEAFF; cdr3_nt: TGTGCCAGCAGCTGGACAGGGAAGAACACTGAAGCTTTCTTT
clone_size: many; d_call: -; cdr3_length: 11; v_call: TRBV10-1; j_call: TRBJ2-1; cdr3_aa: CASSESSEQFF; cdr3_nt: TGCGCCAGCAGTGAGTCGAGCGAGCAGTTCTTC
clone_size: many; d_call: -; cdr3_length: 16; v_call: TRBV7-9; j_call: TRBJ1-6; cdr3_aa: CASSNARQTNNSPLHF; cdr3_nt: TGTGCCAGCAGTAATGCCCGGCAGACTAATAATTCACCCCTCCACTTT
clone_size: few; d_call: TRBD1; cdr3_length: 15; v_call: TRBV20-1; j_call: TRBJ1-6; cdr3_aa: CSAYQDRALFSPLHF; cdr3_nt: TGCAGTGCTTATCAGGACAGGGCCTTATTTTCACCCCTCCACTTT
clone_size: many; d_call: -; cdr3_length: 14; v_call: TRBV5-1; j_call: TRBJ2-7; cdr3_aa: CASSLLALSYEQYF; cdr3_nt: TGCGCCAGCAGCTTGTTGGCGCTCTCCTACGAGCAGTACTTC
clone_size: -; d_call: -; cdr3_length: 13; v_call: TRBV3-1; j_call: TRBJ2-3; cdr3_aa: CASSRLHTDTQYF; cdr3_nt: TGTGCCAGCAGTCGACTTCACACAGATACGCAGTATTTT
clone_size: -; d_call: -; cdr3_length: 17; v_call: TRBV14; j_call: TRBJ1-5; cdr3_aa: CASSPPSKGTPNQPQHF; cdr3_nt: TGTGCCAGCAGCCCCCCATCCAAAGGGACTCCCAATCAGCCCCAGCATTTT
clone_size: few; d_call: -; cdr3_length: 12; v_call: TRBV10-1; j_call: TRBJ2-5; cdr3_aa: CASSESEETQYF; cdr3_nt: TGCGCCAGCAGTGAGTCGGAAGAGACCCAGTACTTC
clone_size: many; d_call: TRBD1; cdr3_length: 16; v_call: TRBV7-2; j_call: TRBJ1-3; cdr3_aa: CASSWDREEFGNTIYF; cdr3_nt: TGTGCCAGCAGCTGGGACAGGGAAGAATTTGGAAACACCATATATTTT
clone_size: many; d_call: -; cdr3_length: 14; v_call: TRBV10-3; j_call: TRBJ2-5; cdr3_aa: CAISESLGEETQYF; cdr3_nt: TGTGCCATCAGTGAGTCGTTAGGGGAGGAGACCCAGTACTTC
clone_size: many; d_call: -; cdr3_length: 14; v_call: TRBV6-2/TRBV6-3; j_call: TRBJ1-1; cdr3_aa: CASLNPLPVAEAFF; cdr3_nt: TGTGCCAGCCTTAATCCGCTGCCCGTGGCTGAAGCTTTCTTT
clone_size: few; d_call: TRBD2; cdr3_length: 14; v_call: TRBV12-5; j_call: TRBJ2-1; cdr3_aa: CASGLGLVYNEQFF; cdr3_nt: TGTGCTAGTGGCCTCGGACTAGTTTACAATGAGCAGTTCTTC
clone_size: many; d_call: TRBD1; cdr3_length: 15; v_call: TRBV13; j_call: TRBJ1-1; cdr3_aa: CASSWVGGMNTEAFF; cdr3_nt: TGTGCCAGCAGCTGGGTAGGGGGCATGAACACTGAAGCTTTCTTT
clone_size: many; d_call: -; cdr3_length: 14; v_call: TRBV12-3/TRBV12-4; j_call: TRBJ2-7; cdr3_aa: CASSFSGDPYEQYF; cdr3_nt: TGTGCCAGCAGTTTCTCAGGGGATCCCTACGAGCAGTACTTC
clone_size: -; d_call: TRBD1; cdr3_length: 14; v_call: TRBV4-2; j_call: TRBJ2-7; cdr3_aa: CASSQNRGLFEQYF; cdr3_nt: TGTGCCAGCAGCCAAAACAGGGGGCTGTTCGAGCAGTACTTC
clone_size: -; d_call: -; cdr3_length: 15; v_call: TRBV7-3; j_call: TRBJ1-3; cdr3_aa: CASSFPFYSGNTIYF; cdr3_nt: TGTGCCAGCAGCTTCCCATTTTACTCTGGAAACACCATATATTTT
clone_size: -; d_call: -; cdr3_length: 18; v_call: TRBV10-3; j_call: TRBJ2-5; cdr3_aa: CAISDYSAGADPRETQYF; cdr3_nt: TGTGCCATCAGTGATTATTCAGCGGGCGCCGACCCAAGGGAGACCCAGTACTTC
clone_size: -; d_call: TRBD2; cdr3_length: 16; v_call: TRBV2; j_call: TRBJ2-7; cdr3_aa: CASSEPWLAESYEQYF; cdr3_nt: TGTGCCAGCAGTGAACCGTGGCTAGCGGAATCCTACGAGCAGTACTTC
clone_size: many; d_call: -; cdr3_length: 15; v_call: TRBV12-5; j_call: TRBJ2-2; cdr3_aa: CASGPGARRGGELFF; cdr3_nt: TGTGCTAGTGGCCCCGGGGCCCGTCGGGGCGGGGAGCTGTTTTTT
clone_size: many; d_call: TRBD2; cdr3_length: 15; v_call: TRBV5-6; j_call: TRBJ2-1; cdr3_aa: CASSSFNWGGNEQFF; cdr3_nt: TGTGCCAGCAGCTCTTTTAATTGGGGGGGCAATGAGCAGTTCTTC
clone_size: many; d_call: -; cdr3_length: 13; v_call: TRBV29-1; j_call: TRBJ1-1; cdr3_aa: CSNRRGLNTEAFF; cdr3_nt: TGCAGCAACCGCAGGGGCTTGAACACTGAAGCTTTCTTT
clone_size: few; d_call: -; cdr3_length: 15; v_call: TRBV5-6; j_call: TRBJ2-1; cdr3_aa: CASSLVWGRKNEQFF; cdr3_nt: TGTGCCAGCAGCTTGGTCTGGGGGCGAAAGAATGAGCAGTTCTTC
clone_size: many; d_call: -; cdr3_length: 13; v_call: TRBV6-5; j_call: TRBJ2-1; cdr3_aa: CASSRDTYNEQFF; cdr3_nt: TGTGCCAGCAGTCGGGACACCTACAATGAGCAGTTCTTC
clone_size: many; d_call: -; cdr3_length: 14; v_call: TRBV11-1; j_call: TRBJ2-7; cdr3_aa: CASSIAGTHYEQYF; cdr3_nt: TGTGCCAGCAGCATTGCCGGGACCCACTACGAGCAGTACTTC
clone_size: many; d_call: -; cdr3_length: 15; v_call: TRBV5-1; j_call: TRBJ1-1; cdr3_aa: CASSPGRGMNTEAFF; cdr3_nt: TGCGCCAGCAGTCCGGGGCGAGGGATGAACACTGAAGCTTTCTTT
clone_size: many; d_call: TRBD1; cdr3_length: 15; v_call: TRBV19; j_call: TRBJ2-1; cdr3_aa: CASSTGTGSYNEQFF; cdr3_nt: TGTGCCAGTAGTACCGGGACAGGGTCCTACAATGAGCAGTTCTTC
clone_size: few; d_call: -; cdr3_length: 12; v_call: TRBV3-1; j_call: TRBJ1-1; cdr3_aa: CASRGSNTEAFF; cdr3_nt: TGTGCCAGCCGGGGATCTAACACTGAAGCTTTCTTT
clone_size: many; d_call: TRBD1; cdr3_length: 16; v_call: TRBV5-5; j_call: TRBJ2-5; cdr3_aa: CASSKPGTASQETQYF; cdr3_nt: TGTGCCAGCAGCAAACCCGGGACAGCCTCGCAGGAGACCCAGTACTTC
clone_size: -; d_call: -; cdr3_length: 13; v_call: TRBV20-1; j_call: TRBJ1-2; cdr3_aa: CSARDPRADGYTF; cdr3_nt: TGCAGTGCTAGAGATCCCAGGGCTGATGGCTACACCTTC
clone_size: few; d_call: -; cdr3_length: 15; v_call: TRBV20-1; j_call: TRBJ2-1; cdr3_aa: CSASGGRGGLDEQFF; cdr3_nt: TGCAGTGCCTCCGGGGGCAGGGGAGGTTTGGATGAGCAGTTCTTC
clone_size: many; d_call: -; cdr3_length: 14; v_call: TRBV7-3; j_call: TRBJ2-1; cdr3_aa: CASSSDSGGNEQFF; cdr3_nt: TGTGCCAGCAGCTCCGATAGCGGAGGAAATGAGCAGTTCTTC
clone_size: many; d_call: -; cdr3_length: 15; v_call: TRBV20-1; j_call: TRBJ1-4; cdr3_aa: CSATHGGKVGEKLFF; cdr3_nt: TGCAGTGCCACGCATGGGGGGAAGGTGGGAGAAAAACTGTTTTTT
clone_size: many; d_call: -; cdr3_length: 14; v_call: TRBV7-3; j_call: TRBJ2-2; cdr3_aa: CASSLGRLSGELFF; cdr3_nt: TGTGCCAGCAGCTTAGGGAGATTAAGCGGGGAGCTGTTTTTT
clone_size: -; d_call: -; cdr3_length: 17; v_call: TRBV27; j_call: TRBJ1-1; cdr3_aa: CASSLFWRDLGNTEAFF; cdr3_nt: TGTGCCAGCAGTTTATTTTGGCGGGACTTGGGGAACACTGAAGCTTTCTTT
clone_size: -; d_call: -; cdr3_length: 13; v_call: TRBV25-1; j_call: TRBJ1-5; cdr3_aa: CASSESANQPQHF; cdr3_nt: TGTGCCAGCAGTGAATCTGCCAATCAGCCCCAGCATTTT
clone_size: many; d_call: -; cdr3_length: 19; v_call: TRBV6-5; j_call: TRBJ2-2; cdr3_aa: CASSYSGGPPSENTGELFF; cdr3_nt: TGTGCCAGCAGTTACTCGGGGGGACCACCTTCCGAGAACACCGGGGAGCTGTTTTTT
clone_size: many; d_call: TRBD1; cdr3_length: 15; v_call: TRBV11-2; j_call: TRBJ2-1; cdr3_aa: CASSLTTGGENEQFF; cdr3_nt: TGTGCCAGCAGCTTAACGACAGGGGGCGAGAATGAGCAGTTCTTC
clone_size: few; d_call: -; cdr3_length: 13; v_call: TRBV6-1; j_call: TRBJ2-7; cdr3_aa: CASSERRNYEQYF; cdr3_nt: TGTGCCAGCAGTGAGAGGCGGAACTACGAGCAGTACTTC
clone_size: many; d_call: -; cdr3_length: 13; v_call: TRBV29-1; j_call: TRBJ1-1; cdr3_aa: CSVDGQRNTEAFF; cdr3_nt: TGCAGCGTTGACGGCCAGAGGAACACTGAAGCTTTCTTT
clone_size: many; d_call: TRBD1; cdr3_length: 14; v_call: TRBV15; j_call: TRBJ1-5; cdr3_aa: CATSRGQGVQPQHF; cdr3_nt: TGTGCCACCAGCAGAGGACAGGGGGTCCAGCCCCAGCATTTT
clone_size: many; d_call: -; cdr3_length: 13; v_call: TRBV20-1; j_call: TRBJ2-5; cdr3_aa: CSARDVRQETQYF; cdr3_nt: TGCAGTGCTAGAGATGTCAGACAAGAGACCCAGTACTTC
clone_size: many; d_call: -; cdr3_length: 12; v_call: TRBV24-1; j_call: TRBJ1-5; cdr3_aa: CATSDPNQPQHF; cdr3_nt: TGTGCCACCAGTGATCCAAATCAGCCCCAGCATTTT
clone_size: many; d_call: -; cdr3_length: 14; v_call: TRBV4-2; j_call: TRBJ2-4; cdr3_aa: CASSQDRVGNIQYF; cdr3_nt: TGTGCCAGCAGCCAAGACAGGGTTGGAAACATTCAGTACTTC
clone_size: many; d_call: -; cdr3_length: 19; v_call: TRBV6-2/TRBV6-3; j_call: TRBJ2-5; cdr3_aa: CASSYSTASAHTRQETQYF; cdr3_nt: TGTGCCAGCAGTTACTCGACGGCTAGCGCCCATACCAGGCAAGAGACCCAGTACTTC
clone_size: -; d_call: -; cdr3_length: 15; v_call: TRBV5-6; j_call: TRBJ2-6; cdr3_aa: CASSPDRTGANVLTF; cdr3_nt: TGTGCCAGCAGCCCGGACCGAACTGGGGCCAACGTCCTGACTTTC